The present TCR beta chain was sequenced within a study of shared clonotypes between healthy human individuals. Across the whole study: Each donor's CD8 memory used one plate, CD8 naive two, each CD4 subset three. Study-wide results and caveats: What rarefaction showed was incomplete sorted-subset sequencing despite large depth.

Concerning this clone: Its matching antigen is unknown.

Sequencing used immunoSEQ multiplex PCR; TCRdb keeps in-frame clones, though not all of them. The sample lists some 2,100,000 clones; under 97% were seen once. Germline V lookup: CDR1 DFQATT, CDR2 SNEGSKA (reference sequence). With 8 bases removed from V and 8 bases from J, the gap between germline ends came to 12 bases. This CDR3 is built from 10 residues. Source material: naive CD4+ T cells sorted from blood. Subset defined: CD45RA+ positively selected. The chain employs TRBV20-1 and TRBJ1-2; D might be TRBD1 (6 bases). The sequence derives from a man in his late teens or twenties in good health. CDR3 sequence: CSTYREGYTF. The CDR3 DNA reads TGCAGTACATACAGGGAGGGCTACACCTTC.